The rows below give T cell receptor beta chains drawn from one sample of a study of radiotherapy plus CTLA-4 blockade in lung cancer. Repertoires were generated with immunoSEQ multiplex PCR, while TCRdb's copy carries only in-frame clones and drops some. The sample includes 130,000 or so clones, 70% to 90% seen only once; the top ten take 6.9%. The sequenced sample was peripheral blood, obtained from a patient treated with radiotherapy plus ipilimumab. The receptors here all came from a human donor with non-small cell lung cancer that progressed on radiotherapy plus ipilimumab. Each CDR3 is given with its conserved first and last residue.

j_call: TRBJ2-1
cdr3_length: 12
v_call: TRBV29-1
cdr3_aa: CSLRGSYNEQFF

j_call: TRBJ2-3
cdr3_length: 10
v_call: TRBV2
cdr3_aa: CASSGDTQYF

j_call: TRBJ2-1
cdr3_length: 11
v_call: TRBV10-1
cdr3_aa: CASSSGGQQFF

j_call: TRBJ2-1
cdr3_length: 14
v_call: TRBV7-3
cdr3_aa: CASSLTALGNEQFF

j_call: TRBJ1-1
cdr3_length: 13
v_call: TRBV7-8
cdr3_aa: CASSDRLNTEAFF

j_call: TRBJ1-2
cdr3_length: 20
v_call: TRBV14
cdr3_aa: CASSPLYPAGQGTVVHGYTF

j_call: TRBJ2-5
cdr3_length: 14
v_call: TRBV6-1
cdr3_aa: CASSALRGRETQYF

j_call: TRBJ1-4
cdr3_length: 14
v_call: TRBV2
cdr3_aa: CASSTTPTNEKLFF

j_call: TRBJ1-2
cdr3_length: 12
v_call: TRBV29-1
cdr3_aa: CSVVLGGYGYTF

j_call: TRBJ1-5
cdr3_length: 13
v_call: TRBV7-2
cdr3_aa: CASSLEWGQPQHF